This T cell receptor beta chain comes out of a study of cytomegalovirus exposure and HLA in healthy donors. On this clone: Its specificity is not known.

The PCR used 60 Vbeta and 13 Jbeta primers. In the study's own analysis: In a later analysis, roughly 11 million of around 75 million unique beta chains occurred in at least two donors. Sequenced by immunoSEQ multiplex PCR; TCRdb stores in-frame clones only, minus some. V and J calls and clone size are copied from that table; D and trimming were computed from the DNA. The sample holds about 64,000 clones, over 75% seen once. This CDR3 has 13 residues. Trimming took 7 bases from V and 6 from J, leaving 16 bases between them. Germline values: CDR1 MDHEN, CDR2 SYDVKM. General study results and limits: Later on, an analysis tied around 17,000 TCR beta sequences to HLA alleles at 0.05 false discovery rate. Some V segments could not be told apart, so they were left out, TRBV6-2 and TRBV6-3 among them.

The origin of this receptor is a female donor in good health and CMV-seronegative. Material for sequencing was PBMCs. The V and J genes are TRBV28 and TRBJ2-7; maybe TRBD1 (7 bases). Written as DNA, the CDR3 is TGTGCCAGCACTCAACAGGGGAGGTTCGAGCAGTACTTC. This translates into CASTQQGRFEQYF.